Below are 8 T cell receptor beta chains sequenced from a single sample in a study of cytomegalovirus exposure and HLA in healthy donors. Use of 60 Vbeta and 13 Jbeta primers characterized the PCR. Assay used: immunoSEQ multiplex PCR; TCRdb lists only in-frame clones, some missing. Of some 180,000 clones detected, over 70% appear once; the ten largest clones hold about 3%. Sample: PBMCs. These receptors originate from a male donor in good health and CMV-seronegative.

The chain carries TRBV29-1 and TRBJ1-5, with TRBD1 matching over 7 bases. The CDR3 has 13 amino acids. CDR1 is SQVTM and CDR2 is ANQGSEA in the germline V gene. V trimming: 7 bases; J trimming: 7 bases; junction bases outside the gene matches: 10. CDR3 amino acids: CSGTGTVGQPQHF. Written as DNA, the CDR3 is TGCAGCGGGACCGGGACAGTGGGCCAGCCCCAGCATTTT.

This clone showed up just a few times. The genes are TRBV7-7 and TRBJ1-4; 8 bases line up with TRBD1. This CDR3 is 15 amino acids long. Trimming at V came to 1 base and at J to 5 bases, leaving 3 bases not matched to a gene. Germline values: CDR1 SSHAT, CDR2 FNYEAQ (reference sequence). CDR3 protein: CASSLGTGLNEKLFF. In nucleotides, the CDR3 is TGTGCCAGCAGCTTAGGGACAGGGTTGAATGAAAAACTGTTTTTT. Variable domain in full (rest from reference TRBV7-7 and TRBJ1-4): GAGVSQSPRYKVTKRGQDVTLRCDPISSHATLYWYQQALGQGPEFLTYFNYEAQPDKSGLPSDRFSAERPEGSISTLTIQRTEQRDSAMYRCASSLGTGLNEKLFFGSGTQLSVL.

The chain is built from TRBV28 and TRBJ2-3, with 9 bases that match TRBD2. V shed 10 bases, J shed 5 bases, and the junction held 7 bases outside the gene matches. Germline lookup yields CDR1 MDHEN and CDR2 SYDVKM. This CDR3 spans 13 amino acids. CDR3 nucleotide sequence: TGTGCCACCCAGGCGGGAGGGTTAGATACGCAGTATTTT. It codes for CATQAGGLDTQYF.

This clone was counted only a few times. CDR3 nucleotide sequence: TGTGCCAGCAGCTTACAAGCGGGAGCGGAATACGAGCAGTACTTC. The encoded protein is CASSLQAGAEYEQYF. The gene calls are TRBV7-3 and TRBJ2-7; 8 nucleotides match TRBD2. Unmatched junction bases numbered 7, after V lost 2 bases and J lost 4 bases. This CDR3 spans 15 amino acids. In germline, CDR1 is SGHTA, CDR2 FQGTGA.

The chain combines TRBV27 with TRBJ2-1, with D possibly TRBD2 on 5 matching bases. V lost 5 bases and J lost 8, with 19 bases in between. The CDR3 runs 15 residues. Germline lookup yields CDR1 MNHEY and CDR2 SMNVEV (reference sequence). CDR3 bases: TGTGCCAGCAGTCCCGGGATTCAGGAGGTCTATGAGCAGTTCTTC. It is translated as CASSPGIQEVYEQFF.

This clone showed up just a few times. V usage is TRBV30 and J usage is TRBJ1-5; a possible D gene is TRBD1 (5 bases). The germline V gene encodes CDR1 GTSNPN and CDR2 SVGIG (reference sequence). Trimming took off 0 bases at V and 1 base at J, with 10 bases between the two ends. The CDR3 covers 15 residues. CDR3 bases: TGTGCCTGGAGTGTATGGCCAGGGAGCAATCAGCCCCAGCATTTT. Translated: CAWSVWPGSNQPQHF.

This clone was seen once. The genes are TRBV19 and TRBJ2-7, with 10 nucleotides matching TRBD1. The germline V gene has CDR1 LNHDA and CDR2 SQIVND (reference sequence). The trim removed 3 bases at V and 2 bases at J, leaving 7 bases unmatched. The CDR3 runs to 16 residues. CDR3 sequence: CASSMISGTGAYEQYF. The CDR3 DNA reads TGTGCCAGTAGTATGATCTCCGGGACAGGGGCCTACGAGCAGTACTTC. Full variable domain (missing parts from reference TRBV19 and TRBJ2-7): DGGITQSPKYLFRKEGQNVTLSCEQNLNHDAMYWYRQDPGQGLRLIYYSQIVNDFQKGDIAEGYSVSREKKESFPLTVTSAQKNPTAFYLCASSMISGTGAYEQYFGPGTRLTVT.

The genes are TRBV9 and TRBJ2-3; 10 positions match TRBD2. V shed 0 bases and J 0 bases; nucleotides not matched to a gene: 10. CDR1 is SGDLS and CDR2 is YYNGEE in the germline V gene. CDR3 size: 19 residues. The CDR3 is CASSVGISGGPRSTDTQYF. The CDR3 coding sequence is TGTGCCAGCAGCGTAGGGATTAGCGGGGGGCCCCGTAGCACAGATACGCAGTATTTT.